Listed here are 21 T cell receptor beta chains from one sample, sequenced in a study of blood T cell repertoires in COVID-19. The repertoire was sequenced with immunoSEQ multiplex PCR; TCRdb's copy has only in-frame clones and lacks some. Of over 55,000 clones in the sample, just over 85% were seen once. The sample consisted of peripheral blood. These TCRs come from a human donor in a cohort sampled during active COVID-19.

The rearrangement links TRBV12-3 or TRBV12-4 to TRBJ2-7, with D perhaps matching TRBD1 (6 bases). The length of the CDR3 is 13 residues. Trimming removed 3 bases at V and 3 bases at J, with 9 bases between. The CDR3 coding sequence is TGTGCCAGCAGTTTCGGACAGCGCTACGAGCAGTACTTC. This encodes CASSFGQRYEQYF.

The gene calls are TRBV5-6 and TRBJ1-1, with TRBD1 identical over 12 bases. CDR3 length: 16 residues. V shed 5 bases and J 0 bases; nucleotides not matched to a gene: 5. The germline gives CDR1 SGHDT, CDR2 YYEEEE. In DNA, the CDR3 is TGTGCCAGCAGTTGGGACAGGGGGCGGCTGAACACTGAAGCTTTCTTT. This codes for CASSWDRGRLNTEAFF.

J is TRBJ2-5 and V is TRBV29-1; TRBD1 agrees at 8 bases. The CDR3 contains 12 residues. Germline CDR1 reads SQVTM; CDR2 reads ANQGSEA. Unmatched junction bases numbered 6, after V lost 1 base and J lost 11 bases. In DNA form, the CDR3 reads TGCAGCGTTGAAGGCAAAAGACAGGGGCAGTACTTC. Its protein is CSVEGKRQGQYF.

The chain has TRBV4-3 and TRBJ2-7; 7 positions match TRBD1. The CDR3 totals 14 residues. CDR1 LGHNA and CDR2 YSLEER come from the germline V gene. J gave up 6 bases and V 0 bases, and 5 bases lay outside the gene matches. The CDR3 DNA sequence: TGCGCCAGCAGCCAAGATCGAGGGGGCACCGAGCAGTACTTC. It specifies CASSQDRGGTEQYF.

The chain carries TRBV7-9 and TRBJ2-1, with TRBD1 matching 8 bases. This CDR3 comprises 13 residues. Germline values: CDR1 SEHNR, CDR2 FQNEAQ (reference sequence). J lost 6 bases, V lost 5 bases, and 3 bases had no gene match. CDR3 in amino acids: CASSPTGVNEQFF. The DNA for the CDR3 is TGTGCCAGCAGCCCGACAGGGGTCAATGAGCAGTTCTTC.

This chain's CDR3 is CASSHGLAGPYEQYF. The CDR3, as DNA: TGTGCCAGCAGCCATGGCCTAGCGGGACCCTACGAGCAGTACTTC. V usage is TRBV14 and J usage is TRBJ2-7, with 9 bases that match TRBD2. With V trimmed by 3 bases and J by 2 bases, 5 bases remained unmatched. The germline V gene encodes CDR1 SGHDN and CDR2 FVKESK. The CDR3 loop spans 15 amino acids. Supplemented by reference TRBV14 and TRBJ2-7, the full variable domain reads EAGVTQFPSHSVIEKGQTVTLRCDPISGHDNLYWYRRVMGKEIKFLLHFVKESKQDESGMPNNRFLAERTGGTYSTLKVQPAELEDSGVYFCASSHGLAGPYEQYFGPGTRLTVT.

The chain has TRBV28 and TRBJ1-2, with 8 bases that match TRBD1. The CDR3 is made up of 13 amino acids. Trimming took 10 bases from V and 2 from J; bases not matched to a gene: 6. Germline V gene lookup returns CDR1 MDHEN and CDR2 SYDVKM. CDR3 sequence reads: CATKQGGNYGYTF. The CDR3 DNA is TGTGCCACTAAACAGGGGGGGAACTATGGCTACACCTTC.

This chain uses TRBV27 with TRBJ2-2, with D perhaps TRBD2 (5 bases). Germline assignment: CDR1 MNHEY and CDR2 SMNVEV (reference sequence). The CDR3 length is 16 residues. With 5 bases removed from V and 2 bases from J, the gap between germline ends came to 15 bases. In DNA form, the CDR3 reads TGTGCCAGCAGTCCGGGGAGAGGGCGCAACACCGGGGAGCTGTTTTTT. Its protein is CASSPGRGRNTGELFF.

This sequence joins TRBV28 and TRBJ1-1; a weak D match, TRBD1 (6 bases). From germline, CDR1 is MDHEN and CDR2 SYDVKM. The CDR3 length is 14 residues. V lost 4 bases and J lost 5, with 14 bases in between. The CDR3 loop reads CASSSRTALTEAFF. DNA of the CDR3: TGTGCCAGCAGTTCACGGACAGCTTTGACTGAAGCTTTCTTT. The full variable domain, completed using reference TRBV28 and TRBJ1-1, is DVKVTQSSRYLVKRTGEKVFLECVQDMDHENMFWYRQDPGLGLRLIYFSYDVKMKEKGDIPEGYSVSREKKERFSLILESASTNQTSMYLCASSSRTALTEAFFGQGTRLTVV.

This rearrangement joins TRBV15 to TRBJ2-1; D is possibly TRBD1 (6 bases). The CDR3 length is 15 residues. V shed 3 bases and J shed 5 bases, with 14 bases lying between them. Per germline, CDR1 LNHNV and CDR2 YYDKDF (reference sequence). CDR3 loop: CATSSRQARDNEQFF. The CDR3, as DNA: TGTGCCACCAGCAGCCGACAGGCGAGAGACAATGAGCAGTTCTTC.

This rearrangement joins TRBV9 to TRBJ2-2; D may be TRBD1 (5 bases). Germline V CDR1 and CDR2: SGDLS, YYNGEE. The CDR3 is 17 residues long. Trimming took off 0 bases at V and 3 bases at J, with 15 bases between the two ends. The chain's CDR3 is CASSVGGALQDTGELFF. The CDR3 DNA is TGTGCCAGCAGCGTAGGTGGGGCGCTCCAGGACACCGGGGAGCTGTTTTTT.

V and J are TRBV28 and TRBJ2-7, with 8 bases identical to TRBD2. The CDR3 consists of 13 residues. Germline loops: CDR1 MDHEN, CDR2 SYDVKM. Trimming at V came to 5 bases and at J to 6 bases, leaving 6 bases not matched to a gene. In DNA form, the CDR3 reads TGTGCCAGCAGTGACAGCGGGAGTCGCGAGCAGTACTTC. Its protein is CASSDSGSREQYF.

V is TRBV6-2 or TRBV6-3 and J is TRBJ2-7; 7 bases are shared with TRBD1. Germline V gene data show CDR1 as MNHEY and CDR2 as SVGEGT. There are 13 residues in the CDR3. Trimming cost V 5 bases and J 3 bases; bases outside gene matches: 4. The CDR3 DNA sequence: TGTGCCAGCAGTCCGGGACAGCTCTACGAGCAGTACTTC. It is translated as CASSPGQLYEQYF.

The chain recombines TRBV4-3 with TRBJ2-1; D ambiguous. The V gene lost 0 bases and the J gene lost 1 base, with 7 bases spanning the gap. CDR3 length: 15 residues. Germline CDR1 is LGHNA and CDR2 is YSLEER. CDR3 DNA: TGCGCCAGCAGCCAAGATCTCGTATCCTACAATGAGCAGTTCTTC. Protein product: CASSQDLVSYNEQFF.

This chain uses TRBV5-8 with TRBJ2-3; D is perhaps TRBD2 (7 bases). Germline V gives CDR1 SGHTS, CDR2 YDEGEE. The CDR3 covers 16 residues. The V end lost 0 bases, the J end lost 6 bases, and 17 bases lay between the germline ends. CDR3: CASSLGGGASYDTQYF. The CDR3 DNA is TGTGCCAGCAGCTTGGGGGGGGGCGCTTCATATGATACGCAGTATTTT.

This sequence joins TRBV15 and TRBJ2-5; D is perhaps TRBD2 (6 bases). This CDR3 is 13 amino acids long. V gave up 2 bases and J gave up 5 bases, with 9 bases separating them. CDR1 LNHNV and CDR2 YYDKDF come from the germline V gene (reference sequence). The CDR3: CATSRMGRETQYF. CDR3 in DNA: TGTGCCACCAGCAGAATGGGGAGGGAGACCCAGTACTTC.

The gene calls are TRBV2 and TRBJ2-2; 7 nucleotides agree with TRBD2. V was clipped by 2 bases and J by 4 bases; unmatched bases: 13. This CDR3 is 18 amino acids long. Germline assignment: CDR1 SNHLY and CDR2 FYNNEI. This CDR3 reads CASSERFSAGRGTGELFF. CDR3 bases: TGTGCCAGCAGTGAACGGTTCTCGGCAGGGAGGGGCACCGGGGAGCTGTTTTTT.

This chain links TRBV7-9 with TRBJ2-2, with TRBD1 matching over 11 bases. V was pared by 6 bases and J by 5 bases, with 5 bases of the junction left unmatched. The germline CDR1 and CDR2 sequences are SEHNR and FQNEAQ (reference sequence). This CDR3 comprises 15 residues. This chain's CDR3 is CASSRWDRGTGELFF. The DNA of the CDR3 is TGTGCCAGCAGTCGCTGGGACAGGGGGACCGGGGAGCTGTTTTTT.

This chain links TRBV5-1 with TRBJ2-6, with 7 bases fitting TRBD1. Germline assignment: CDR1 SGHRS and CDR2 YFSETQ. The CDR3 has 18 residues. The junction had 7 bases not matched to a gene; V was cut back by 1 base and J by 0 bases. The CDR3 nucleotides read TGCGCCAGCAGCTTGATGAGACAGGGAGTCTCTGGGGCCAACGTCCTGACTTTC. This translates into CASSLMRQGVSGANVLTF.

This rearrangement joins TRBV24-1 to TRBJ1-5, with 8 bases that match TRBD1. The CDR3 contains 17 residues. The ends lost 3 bases at V and 2 bases at J; junction bases unmatched: 8. Germline-derived CDR1 and CDR2 are KGHDR and SFDVKD. CDR3 sequence: CATSDSRRGLGNQPQHF. The CDR3 DNA sequence: TGTGCCACCAGTGATAGCCGCAGGGGGCTGGGCAATCAGCCCCAGCATTTT.

V is TRBV7-2 and J is TRBJ2-3; 8 bases line up with TRBD2. After removal of 1 base from V and 5 bases from J, the junction contained 5 bases not matched to a gene. CDR1 and CDR2 (germline): SGHTA, FQGNSA. The CDR3 covers 15 residues. The CDR3 DNA sequence: TGTGCCAGCAGCTTAGAAGCGGGAGTGAAAGATACGCAGTATTTT. Translating gives CASSLEAGVKDTQYF.